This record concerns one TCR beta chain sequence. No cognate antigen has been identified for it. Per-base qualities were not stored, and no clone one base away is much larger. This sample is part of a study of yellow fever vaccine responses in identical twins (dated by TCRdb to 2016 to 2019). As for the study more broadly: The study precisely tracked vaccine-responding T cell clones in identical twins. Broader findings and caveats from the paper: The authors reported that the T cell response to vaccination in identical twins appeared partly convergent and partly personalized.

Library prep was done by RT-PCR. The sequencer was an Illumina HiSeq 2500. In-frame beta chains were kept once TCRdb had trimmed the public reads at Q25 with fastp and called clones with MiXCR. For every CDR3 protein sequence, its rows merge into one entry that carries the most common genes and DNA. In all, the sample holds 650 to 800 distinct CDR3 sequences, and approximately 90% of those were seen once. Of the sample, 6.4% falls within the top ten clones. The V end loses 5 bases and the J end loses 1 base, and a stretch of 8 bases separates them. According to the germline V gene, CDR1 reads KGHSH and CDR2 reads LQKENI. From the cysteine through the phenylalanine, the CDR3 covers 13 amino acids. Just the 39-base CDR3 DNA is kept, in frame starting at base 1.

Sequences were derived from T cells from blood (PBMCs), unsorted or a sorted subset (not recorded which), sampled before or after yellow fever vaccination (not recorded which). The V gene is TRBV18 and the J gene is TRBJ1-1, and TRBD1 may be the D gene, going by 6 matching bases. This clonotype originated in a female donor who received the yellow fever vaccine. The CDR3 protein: CASSRGTNTEAFF. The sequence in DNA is TGTGCCAGCTCAAGGGGGACGAACACTGAAGCTTTCTTT.